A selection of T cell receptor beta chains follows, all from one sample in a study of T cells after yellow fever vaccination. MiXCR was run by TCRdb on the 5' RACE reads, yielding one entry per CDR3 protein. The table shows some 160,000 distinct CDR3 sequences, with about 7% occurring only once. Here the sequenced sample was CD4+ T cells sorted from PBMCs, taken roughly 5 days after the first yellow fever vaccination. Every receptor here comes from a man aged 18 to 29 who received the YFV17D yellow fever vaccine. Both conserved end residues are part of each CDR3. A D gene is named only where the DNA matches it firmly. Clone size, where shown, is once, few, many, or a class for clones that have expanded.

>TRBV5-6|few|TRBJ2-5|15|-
TGTGCCAGCAGGGAAGTGGACGGATTCCAAGAGACCCAGTACTTC
CASREVDGFQETQYF
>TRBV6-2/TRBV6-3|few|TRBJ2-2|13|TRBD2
TGTGCCAGCAGGGGAGGGGCCCACGGGGAGCTGTTTTTT
CASRGGAHGELFF
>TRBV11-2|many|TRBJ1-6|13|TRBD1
TGTGCCAGCGGGACAGGGGTTGCCTCACCCCTCCACTTT
CASGTGVASPLHF
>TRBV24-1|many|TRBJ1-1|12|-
TGTGCCACCAGTGATTCGAACACTGAAGCTTTCTTT
CATSDSNTEAFF
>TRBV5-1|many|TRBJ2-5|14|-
TGCGCCAGCAGCTTCCGGGCCGCTCAAGAGACCCAGTACTTC
CASSFRAAQETQYF
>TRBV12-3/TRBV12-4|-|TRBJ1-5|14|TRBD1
TGTGCCAGCAGTCCGACAGGGGGCGGACAGCCCCAGCATTTT
CASSPTGGGQPQHF
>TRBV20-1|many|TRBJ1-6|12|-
TGCAGTGCTATCAGGGTACGATCACCCCTCCACTTT
CSAIRVRSPLHF
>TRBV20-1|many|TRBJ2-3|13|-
TGCAGTGCGTTCCAGGGGGGACCCAATACGCAGTATTTT
CSAFQGGPNTQYF
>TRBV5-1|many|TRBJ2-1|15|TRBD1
TGCGCCAGCAGCTTGGGGACAGGGATCTACAATGAGCAGTTCTTC
CASSLGTGIYNEQFF
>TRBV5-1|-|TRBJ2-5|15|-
TGCGCCAGCAAAGGGACACCCGGGGGCCAAGAGACCCAGTACTTC
CASKGTPGGQETQYF
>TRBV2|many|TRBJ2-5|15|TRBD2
TGTGCCAGCAGTGGGGCTAGCGGGGGGCAAGAGACCCAGTACTTC
CASSGASGGQETQYF
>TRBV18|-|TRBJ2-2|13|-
TGTGCCAGCTTGGACTCTCGAGACGGGGAGCTGTTTTTT
CASLDSRDGELFF
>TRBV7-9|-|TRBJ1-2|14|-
TGTGCCACCAGCTTAGCGTCAGGGAACTATGGCTACACCTTC
CATSLASGNYGYTF
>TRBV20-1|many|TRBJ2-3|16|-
TGCAGTGCCCCACCGGCCGGGGTGGGGAGCACAGATACGCAGTATTTT
CSAPPAGVGSTDTQYF
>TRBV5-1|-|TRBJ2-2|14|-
TGCGCCAGCGGGGCTCGGGGGAGCACCGGGGAGCTGTTTTTT
CASGARGSTGELFF
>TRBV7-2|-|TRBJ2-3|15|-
TGTGCCAGCAGCCTCCTCGGACAGGAGGGGGATACGCAGTATTTT
CASSLLGQEGDTQYF
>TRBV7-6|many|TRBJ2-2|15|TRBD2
TGTGCCAGCAGCTTAGAGACTAGCGGGTCCGGGGAGCTGTTTTTT
CASSLETSGSGELFF
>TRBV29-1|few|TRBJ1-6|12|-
TGCAGCGCAGGGGAAAATAATTCACCCCTCCACTTT
CSAGENNSPLHF
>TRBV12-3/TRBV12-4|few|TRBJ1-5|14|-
TGTGCCAGCAGAAGGGGGGGTCTCGGCCAGCCCCAGCATTTT
CASRRGGLGQPQHF
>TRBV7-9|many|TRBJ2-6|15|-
TGTGCCAGCAGCCCCCGGGGTCCTGGGGCCAACGTCCTGACTTTC
CASSPRGPGANVLTF
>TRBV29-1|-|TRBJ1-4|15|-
TGCAGCGTTGCGGAACTCGGGGGACGTTATGAAAAACTGTTTTTT
CSVAELGGRYEKLFF
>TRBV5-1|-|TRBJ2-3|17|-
TGCGCCAGCAGCTTCGTGGCTAATCTATTTGACGGAGATACGCAGTATTTT
CASSFVANLFDGDTQYF
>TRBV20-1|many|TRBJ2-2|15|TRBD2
TGCAGTGCTAGAGTTTCGGGGGGGAACACCGGGGAGCTGTTTTTT
CSARVSGGNTGELFF
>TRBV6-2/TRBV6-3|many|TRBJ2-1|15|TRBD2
TGTGCCAGCAGTCCCACTAGCGGGGGTAAAAATGAGCAGTTCTTC
CASSPTSGGKNEQFF
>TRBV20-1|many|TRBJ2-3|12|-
TGCAGTGCTTTTGGAACTGTAGATACGCAGTATTTT
CSAFGTVDTQYF
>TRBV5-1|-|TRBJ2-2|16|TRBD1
TGCGCCAGCAGCAGCAGGGGGCCCCACGGAGCCGGGGAGCTGTTTTTT
CASSSRGPHGAGELFF
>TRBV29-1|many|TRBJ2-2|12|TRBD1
TGCAGCGGGACAGGGTTTGACGGGGAGCTGTTTTTT
CSGTGFDGELFF
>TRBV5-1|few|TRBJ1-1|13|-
TGCGCCAGCAGCTTTACCCTGGGGACTGAAGCTTTCTTT
CASSFTLGTEAFF
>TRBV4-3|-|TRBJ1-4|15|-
TGCGCCAGCAGCCAACAACAGGGACGTAGTGAAAAACTGTTTTTT
CASSQQQGRSEKLFF
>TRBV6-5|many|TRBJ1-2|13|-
TGTGCCAGCAGTTACCGTGGGGGACGTGGCTACACCTTC
CASSYRGGRGYTF
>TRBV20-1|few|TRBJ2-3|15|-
TGCAGTGCTAGAGATTGGGGGGGCGGGACAGATACGCAGTATTTT
CSARDWGGGTDTQYF
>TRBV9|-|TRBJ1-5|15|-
TGTACCAGCAGCGTACTTGGGGGGCTGGGGCAGCCCCAGCATTTT
CTSSVLGGLGQPQHF